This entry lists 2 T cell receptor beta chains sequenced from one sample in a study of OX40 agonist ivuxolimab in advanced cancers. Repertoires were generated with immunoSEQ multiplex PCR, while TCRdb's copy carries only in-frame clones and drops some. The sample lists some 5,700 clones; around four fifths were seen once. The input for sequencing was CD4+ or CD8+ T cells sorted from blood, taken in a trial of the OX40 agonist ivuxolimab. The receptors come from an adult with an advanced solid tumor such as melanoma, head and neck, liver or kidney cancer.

This CDR3 is CARSLRGCRREGPEQYF. CDR3 bases: TGTGCCAGAAGCTTAAGAGGATGTAGGCGGGAGGGCCCCGAGCAGTACTTC. The rearrangement joins TRBV5-3 to TRBJ2-7; 9 nucleotides match TRBD2. TRBV5-3 is reported as an ORF; its role is uncertain. The CDR3 spans 17 residues. J was trimmed by 6 bases and V by 2 bases; bases with no gene match: 15.

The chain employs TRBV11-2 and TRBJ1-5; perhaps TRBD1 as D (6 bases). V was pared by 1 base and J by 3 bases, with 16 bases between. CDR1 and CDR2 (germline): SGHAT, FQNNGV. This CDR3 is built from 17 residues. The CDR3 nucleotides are TGTGCCAGCAGCTTAGGACCGGGGGGCGTTGACAATCAGCCCCAGCATTTT. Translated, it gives CASSLGPGGVDNQPQHF.